The subject of this entry is one T cell receptor beta chain. The specificity of this receptor is unknown. It has no much larger one-base neighbor in the sample; base qualities were not kept. The source of the sample is a study of shared clonotypes between healthy human individuals (TCRdb year 2020). About the full investigation: The cohort comprised two women and three men aged 18 to 49 years. Per donor, leukapheresis produced somewhere between about 0.8 and 9.5 billion PBMCs. Per donor, three plates each were used for CD4 naive and CD4 memory, two for CD8 naive, and one for CD8 memory. To estimate repertoire size and how much clonotype sharing occurs between individuals, the study deeply sequenced the blood TCR repertoires of five healthy adults. To increase sequencing depth and limit assay-specific biases, different laboratories used diverse techniques to prepare libraries and sequence TCR repertoires. On the study overall, not on this receptor specifically: Incomplete sequencing was indicated by rarefaction of sorted-subset datasets, despite the large sequencing depth. When a handful of donors were compared, the shared fraction of clonotypes was about 5.2% for naive CD4, around 3.6% for naive CD8, more than 2% for memory CD4, and less than 0.45% for memory CD8. Larger estimated clonotype richness was generally found for naive subsets than for memory subsets. Sampling was restricted to blood, and TCR repertoires in tissues likely differ from the TCR repertoires found in blood. Higher generation probabilities were observed for clonotypes shared by all four sorted-subset donors than for non-shared clonotypes. Based on pairwise subsampling, the degree of clonotype sharing among donors was expected to be affected by sequencing depth. The small number of donors limited the genetic and exposure-history diversity represented.

TCR CDR3 regions were amplified from genomic DNA by multiplex PCR using the deep immunoSEQ assay. Extracted genomic DNA from each cell subset was spread evenly across all wells of several immunoSEQ 96-well plates, with each plate serving as a replicate. For sorted subsets, around 200 ng genomic DNA, equal to about 30,000 T cell genomes, was loaded into each replicate PCR. The purified libraries were quantified using a Qubit 3.0 fluorometer, sized with a Bioanalyzer 2100, and then quantified again using the KAPA Library Quantification kit. Each immunoSEQ 96-well plate was sequenced on its own single-read 150-cycle Illumina NextSeq 550 flow cell. As for the original processing: Because the immunoSEQ output included only junctional sequences and no quality scores, the filtering could not be the same as the filtering used for full-length reads. Sequences were annotated with PyIR, a Python wrapper for IgBLAST v1.9, using IMGT germline references to assign V/J genes and CDR3. Reads were filtered out if the reads had weak V/J assignments (E-value above 1e-6), no CDR3, stop codons, out-of-frame junctions, or ambiguous translated residues. V3J clonotypes were defined as sequences sharing an identical inferred V gene, J gene, and CDR3 amino acid sequence. To compute the percentage overlap between repertoires, the number of shared unique clonotypes was divided by the size of the smaller repertoire. RTK rarefaction, the Chao1 estimator, and Recon v2.1 estimates of unobserved clonotypes were used to assess repertoire richness. OLGA was used to compute generation probabilities for all TCRbeta clonotypes that the gDNA method yielded from several donors. As stored in TCRdb, this immuneACCESS dataset retains in-frame rearrangements with V and J assigned. A fraction of the clones does not appear; measured against another copy, unresolved V genes explain less than half of the discrepancy, and the remainder lacks a known reason. That table gives V, J and clone size, and the DNA gave D and trimming. The sample table records 550,000 to 650,000 clones; approximately 96% of these occur just once. Clones ranked in the top ten supply approximately 0.12% of the sample.

For the CD8 naive samples, CD45RO-negative cells were positively selected for CCR7, yielding a CD45RA+CCR7+ population from which TemRA cells were excluded. Healthy HIV-negative adults with no recently reported acute infections or vaccinations were included as donors. Every donor was a Caucasian adult living in Nashville, Tennessee, USA. Blood was collected by leukapheresis, and PBMCs were isolated by Ficoll-Histopaque density gradient centrifugation and then cryopreserved in liquid nitrogen vapor phase. Purity and quantity of every magnetically sorted T cell population were checked by analytical flow cytometry. Genomic DNA was isolated from every sorted fraction and measured by UV absorbance on a Nanodrop 2000c. The sequencing input was naive CD8+ T cells sorted from blood. The cell subset or site tag for this specimen amounts to: CD45RA+CCR7+. The clonotype comes from a woman younger than 45 in good health.

The base sequence is TGTGCCAGCGGGTTACTAGCGGGAGGGAACTACGAGCAGTACTTC. Protein translation: CASGLLAGGNYEQYF. This sequence uses TRBV5-6 and TRBJ2-7; 13 central bases correspond to TRBD2. CDR1 and CDR2 (SGHDT, YYEEEE) derive from the germline V gene. The CDR3 spans 15 residues, from the cysteine through the phenylalanine. Solely the CDR3 DNA is kept, with 45 bases framed from the first base. Unmatched junction bases come to 7, with V trimmed by 7 bases and J by 3 bases.